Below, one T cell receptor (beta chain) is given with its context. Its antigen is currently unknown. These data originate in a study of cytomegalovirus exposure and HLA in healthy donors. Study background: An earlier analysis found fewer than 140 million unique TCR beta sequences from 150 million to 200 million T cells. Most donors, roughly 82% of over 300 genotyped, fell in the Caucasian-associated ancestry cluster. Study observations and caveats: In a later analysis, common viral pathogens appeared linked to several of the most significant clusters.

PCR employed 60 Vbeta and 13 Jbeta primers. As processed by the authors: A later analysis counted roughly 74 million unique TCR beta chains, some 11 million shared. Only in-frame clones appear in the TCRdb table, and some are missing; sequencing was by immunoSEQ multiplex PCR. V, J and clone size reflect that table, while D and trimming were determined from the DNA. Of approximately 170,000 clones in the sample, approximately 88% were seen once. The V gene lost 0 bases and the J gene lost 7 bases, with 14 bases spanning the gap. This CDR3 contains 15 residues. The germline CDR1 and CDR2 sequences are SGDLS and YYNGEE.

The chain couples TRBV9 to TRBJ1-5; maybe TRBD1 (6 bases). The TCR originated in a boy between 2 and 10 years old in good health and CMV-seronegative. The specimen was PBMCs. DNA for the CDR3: TGTGCCAGCAGCGTAGGAGGGGGGGTAGGGCAGCCCCAGCATTTT. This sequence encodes CASSVGGGVGQPQHF.